A selection of T cell receptor beta chains follows, all from one sample in a study of PD-1 blockade in mismatch repair-deficient tumors. The method was immunoSEQ multiplex PCR; TCRdb's version includes in-frame clones alone and lacks a portion of them. The sample lists 39,000 or so clones; approximately 88% were seen once. Sequencing was performed on PBMCs, taken roughly nine months after starting pembrolizumab. These receptors came from an adult with mismatch repair-deficient cancer. CDR3s include the opening cysteine and the closing phenylalanine or tryptophan. D genes are given only for firm matches. Only part of the rows carry a size: once, few, many, or a class if the clone is expanded.

size	J	D	V	length	CDR3	DNA
-	TRBJ2-1	-	TRBV5-1	12	CASSSGRLEQFF	TGCGCCAGCAGCTCCGGGAGACTTGAGCAGTTCTTC
-	TRBJ2-7	TRBD1	TRBV9	15	CASSGRGTGLNEQYF	TGTGCCAGCAGCGGGCGCGGGACAGGGTTAAACGAGCAGTACTTC
-	TRBJ2-5	-	TRBV6-6	14	CASSSYDSEETQYF	TGTGCCAGCAGTTCGTACGACAGTGAAGAGACCCAGTACTTC
-	TRBJ2-3	-	TRBV7-3	16	CASSLFSSTVADTQYF	TGTGCCAGCAGCTTATTTTCTAGTACGGTCGCAGATACGCAGTATTTT
-	TRBJ1-1	-	TRBV6-1	13	CASSEWEGTEAFF	TGTGCCAGCAGTGAGTGGGAGGGGACTGAAGCTTTCTTT
-	TRBJ2-3	-	TRBV28	18	CASSPLAWWEEGTDTQYF	TGTGCCAGCAGTCCCCTTGCCTGGTGGGAGGAAGGCACAGATACGCAGTATTTT
-	TRBJ2-5	-	TRBV25-1	14	CASKPYRVGETQYF	TGTGCCAGCAAGCCGTACAGGGTAGGAGAGACCCAGTACTTC
-	TRBJ2-7	-	TRBV30	12	CAWSGGPYEQYF	TGTGCCTGGAGTGGGGGGCCCTACGAGCAGTACTTC
-	TRBJ2-3	TRBD2	TRBV5-4	17	CASSLGWLAGGTDTQYF	TGTGCCAGCAGCTTGGGGTGGCTAGCGGGCGGCACAGATACGCAGTATTTT
-	TRBJ1-2	-	TRBV6-5	14	CASSARQANYGYTF	TGTGCCAGCAGTGCCAGACAGGCCAACTATGGCTACACCTTC
-	TRBJ2-7	-	TRBV9	11	CASRADCEQYF	TGTGCCAGCAGGGCTGACTGCGAGCAGTACTTC
-	TRBJ2-7	TRBD2	TRBV7-9	13	CASSAPGRDEQYF	TGTGCCAGCAGCGCCCCGGGGAGGGACGAGCAGTACTTC
-	TRBJ2-1	-	TRBV7-3	15	CASSLSLPGANEQFF	TGTGCCAGCAGCTTATCACTCCCAGGCGCGAATGAGCAGTTCTTC
once	TRBJ1-1	-	TRBV5-1	14	CASREGPTNTEAFF	TGCGCCAGCAGGGAGGGACCGACGAACACTGAAGCTTTCTTT
-	TRBJ2-1	TRBD2	TRBV6-6	15	CASSYFAGVYNEQFF	TGTGCCAGCAGTTACTTTGCGGGAGTCTACAATGAGCAGTTCTTC
-	TRBJ1-6	-	TRBV18	15	CASSTTGNYNSPLHF	TGTGCCAGCTCTACGACAGGAAACTATAATTCACCCCTCCACTTT
-	TRBJ2-1	-	TRBV10-3	15	CAIRAGTHPYNEQFF	TGTGCCATCAGGGCCGGGACTCACCCCTACAATGAGCAGTTCTTC
-	TRBJ2-3	TRBD2	TRBV29-1	12	CSGTSGTDTQYF	TGCAGCGGGACTAGCGGAACAGATACGCAGTATTTT
medium-sized	TRBJ1-2	TRBD1	TRBV28	12	CASVAQGGGYTF	TGTGCCAGCGTGGCTCAGGGGGGTGGCTACACCTTC
-	TRBJ2-1	-	TRBV18	17	CASSPSGHGRQNNEQFF	TGTGCCAGCTCACCTTCAGGACACGGGAGACAAAACAATGAGCAGTTCTTC
-	TRBJ1-2	TRBD1	TRBV29-1	11	CSGGTGYGYTF	TGCAGCGGCGGGACAGGATATGGCTACACCTTC
once	TRBJ2-1	TRBD2	TRBV5-1	15	CASSEGLAGVNEQFF	TGCGCCAGCAGCGAGGGACTAGCGGGAGTCAATGAGCAGTTCTTC
-	TRBJ1-4	TRBD1	TRBV7-9	15	CASSLRTGGFEKLFF	TGTGCCAGCAGCCTTCGGACAGGGGGTTTCGAAAAACTGTTTTTT
-	TRBJ1-1	TRBD1	TRBV19	14	CASQVAGQGRVAFF	TGTGCCAGTCAGGTCGCAGGACAGGGGAGAGTAGCTTTCTTT
-	TRBJ1-1	TRBD1	TRBV10-3	17	CAISESGQGARNTEAFF	TGTGCCATCAGTGAGTCCGGACAGGGGGCTAGAAACACTGAAGCTTTCTTT
-	TRBJ2-2	-	TRBV6-1	12	CASSVGVGELFF	TGTGCCAGCAGTGTCGGGGTCGGGGAGCTGTTTTTT
-	TRBJ1-2	-	TRBV4-2	20	CASSQEDGSAGANSNYGYTF	TGTGCCAGCAGCCAAGAGGATGGTTCGGCAGGCGCCAATTCTAACTATGGCTACACCTTC
few	TRBJ2-7	TRBD1	TRBV6-5	14	CASHPGTASYEQYF	TGTGCCAGCCATCCCGGGACAGCCTCCTACGAGCAGTACTTC
few	TRBJ2-7	TRBD2	TRBV4-1	15	CASSQGAGYSYEQYF	TGCGCCAGCAGCCAAGGAGCGGGGTACTCCTACGAGCAGTACTTC
-	TRBJ2-1	TRBD2	TRBV10-1	15	CASSKTSGRPGEQFF	TGCGCCAGCAGTAAGACTAGCGGGAGGCCCGGCGAGCAGTTCTTC
-	TRBJ2-1	-	TRBV14	17	CASSPWTYESIWNEQFF	TGTGCCAGCAGCCCGTGGACTTACGAATCGATATGGAATGAGCAGTTCTTC